The clone carrying this TCR beta chain was found many times. Antigen: not known. This sample is drawn from a study of identical twins. Findings and caveats of the study: In monozygotic twins, models underestimated the sharing of out-of-frame TCR alpha. Abundant cord blood beta clonotypes carried fewer insertions; memory repertoires showed none.

TCRdb reanalysed the 5' RACE reads using MiXCR and keeps one entry per CDR3 protein. The sample shows roughly 350,000 distinct CDR3 sequences, around an eighth of them seen only once. CDR3 length: 17 amino acids. V shed 6 bases, J shed 3 bases, and the junction held 14 bases outside the gene matches. These data were likewise used in another study, on yellow fever vaccine responses in identical twins.

The receptor was isolated from a young woman in good health. Material for sequencing was CD8+ T cells sorted from blood. The V call is TRBV12-3 or TRBV12-4, the J call TRBJ2-7; 10 nucleotides match TRBD2. The CDR3 reads CASSPEGPSGRDYEQYF. CDR3 nucleotides: TGTGCCAGCAGCCCAGAGGGTCCTAGCGGGAGAGACTACGAGCAGTACTTC.